A single sample gave rise to the 3 T cell receptor beta chains below, sequenced in a study of OX40 agonist ivuxolimab in advanced cancers. The table came from immunoSEQ multiplex PCR; TCRdb's copy has only in-frame clones and leaves some out. The sample yields about 43,000 clones, around 87% seen once. The sample was CD4+ or CD8+ T cells sorted from blood, taken in a trial of the OX40 agonist ivuxolimab. Every receptor here comes from an adult with an advanced solid tumor such as melanoma, head and neck, liver or kidney cancer.

This chain connects TRBV6-5 to TRBJ1-5; the match to TRBD1 covers 7 bases. The germline V gene has CDR1 MNHEY and CDR2 SVGAGI. J gave up 2 bases and V 2 bases, and 3 bases lay outside the gene matches. The CDR3 is 15 residues long. CDR3 nucleotide sequence: TGTGCCAGCAGTTACACTGGACAGGGCAATCAGCCCCAGCATTTT. It is translated as CASSYTGQGNQPQHF.

This clone was observed many times. The chain joins TRBV7-9 to TRBJ1-3; no clear D gene. From germline, CDR1 is SEHNR and CDR2 FQNEAQ (reference sequence). The CDR3 spans 12 residues. Deletions cut 3 bases from V and 9 bases from J, with 9 bases between. DNA for the CDR3: TGTGCCAGCAGCTTGCGCGGGGTCACCATATATTTT. It specifies CASSLRGVTIYF.

The gene calls are TRBV18 and TRBJ2-2; TRBD1 matches 8 bases. The CDR3 has 16 amino acids. Germline trimming cut 0 bases from V and 4 bases from J; bases unmatched to any gene: 4. CDR1 and CDR2 from the germline V gene are KGHSH and LQKENI. The CDR3 reads CASSPPLGQGTGELFF. CDR3 coding DNA: TGTGCCAGCTCACCACCCCTAGGACAGGGCACCGGGGAGCTGTTTTTT.